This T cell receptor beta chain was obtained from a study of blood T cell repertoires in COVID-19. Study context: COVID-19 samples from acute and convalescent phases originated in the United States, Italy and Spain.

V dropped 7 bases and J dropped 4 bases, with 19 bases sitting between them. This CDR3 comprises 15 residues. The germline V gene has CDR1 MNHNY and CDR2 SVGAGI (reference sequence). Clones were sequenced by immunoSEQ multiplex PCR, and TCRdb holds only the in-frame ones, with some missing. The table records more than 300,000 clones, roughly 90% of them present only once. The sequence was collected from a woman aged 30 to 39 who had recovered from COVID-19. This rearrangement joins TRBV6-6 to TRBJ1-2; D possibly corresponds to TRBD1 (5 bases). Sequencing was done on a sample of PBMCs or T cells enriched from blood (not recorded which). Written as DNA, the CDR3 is TGTGCCAGCACCAACCTAGGGGAAAAAACCTATGGCTACACCTTC. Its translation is CASTNLGEKTYGYTF.